This entry features one TCR beta chain sequence. What it binds is unknown. The data derive from a study of OX40 agonist ivuxolimab in advanced cancers. Study-wide background: Averaging 60 years in age, with a range of about 23 to 79, the cohort was around 87% male. Partial responses occurred in three patients (one hepatocellular carcinoma, two cutaneous melanoma).

Findings and limits, study-wide: There were also nonresponders showing low normalized T-cell clonal expansion. Undetermined was the antigen specificity of the expanded peripheral T cells.

Germline assignment: CDR1 MNHEY and CDR2 SMNVEV (reference sequence). The length of the CDR3 is 14 residues. The V end was cut by 3 bases, the J end by 3 bases, with 9 bases between. Data came from immunoSEQ multiplex PCR; TCRdb stores just in-frame clones and leaves some out. The data hold 80,000 to 100,000 clones, with 90% to 95% observed a single time. Specimen: CD4+ or CD8+ T cells sorted from blood, collected in a trial of the OX40 agonist ivuxolimab. This chain uses TRBV27 with TRBJ1-5; D ambiguous. This clonotype originated in an adult with an advanced solid tumor such as melanoma, head and neck, liver or kidney cancer. The CDR3 spells CASSLVAHNQPQHF. The CDR3 DNA reads as TGTGCCAGCAGTTTGGTGGCTCACAATCAGCCCCAGCATTTT.